These 22 T cell receptor beta chains originate from one sample sequenced in a study of shared clonotypes between healthy human individuals. Assay used: immunoSEQ multiplex PCR; TCRdb lists only in-frame clones, some missing. Of 2.3 million or so clones listed, 90% to 95% were seen once; the top ten hold around 0.4%. The material sequenced was naive CD4+ T cells from PBMCs. Specified subset: CD45RA+ positively selected. These receptors were taken from a young man in good health. Some clones in this sample may be carry-over from other donors' samples.

The chain joins TRBV7-9 to TRBJ2-1; 9 bases map to TRBD1. After removal of 4 bases from V and 8 bases from J, the junction contained 9 bases not matched to a gene. From germline, CDR1 is SEHNR and CDR2 FQNEAQ (reference sequence). The CDR3 is 15 residues long. Written as DNA, the CDR3 is TGTGCCAGCAGCTGGACAGGGGCCCTACAATATGAGCAGTTCTTC. This sequence encodes CASSWTGALQYEQFF.

The chain employs TRBV6-1 and TRBJ1-2; D call uncertain. Germline CDR1 and CDR2: MNHNS and SASEGT. V gave up 0 bases and J gave up 8 bases, with 10 bases separating them. This CDR3 comprises 13 residues. The CDR3 loop is CASSEAYRYGYTF. Written as DNA, the CDR3 is TGTGCCAGCAGTGAAGCGTACCGATACGGCTACACCTTC.

This sequence joins TRBV9 and TRBJ2-6; D uncertain. The germline V and J ends were trimmed by 0 bases and 3 bases, with 10 bases remaining between them. The CDR3 has 16 amino acids. Germline assignment: CDR1 SGDLS and CDR2 YYNGEE. The chain's CDR3 is CASSVGQFSGANVLTF. The CDR3 nucleotides read TGTGCCAGCAGCGTAGGTCAGTTCAGTGGGGCCAACGTCCTGACTTTC.

The rearrangement uses TRBV5-4 and TRBJ2-1, with 11 bases fitting TRBD2. Trimming cost V 7 bases and J 7 bases; bases outside gene matches: 13. CDR1 and CDR2 from the germline V gene are SGHNT and YYREEE (reference sequence). This CDR3 is built from 16 residues. CDR3 sequence reads: CASSLLAGGAWNEQFF. As DNA, the CDR3 is TGTGCCAGCTCACTTCTAGCGGGAGGAGCGTGGAATGAGCAGTTCTTC.

The J gene is TRBJ2-7, the V gene TRBV5-1; tentatively, D is TRBD1 (7 bases). The CDR3 sequence is 17 residues long. The V end lost 4 bases, the J end lost 6 bases, and 26 bases lay between the germline ends. In germline, CDR1 is SGHRS, CDR2 YFSETQ. CDR3: CASSRGSGTVLGIEQYF. The DNA of the CDR3 is TGCGCCAGCAGCCGGGGGTCCGGGACAGTCCTTGGGATCGAGCAGTACTTC. The variable domain in full, completed from reference TRBV5-1 and TRBJ2-7, reads KAGVTQTPRYLIKTRGQQVTLSCSPISGHRSVSWYQQTPGQGLQFLFEYFSETQRNKGNFPGRFSGRQFSNSRSEMNVSTLELGDSALYLCASSRGSGTVLGIEQYFGPGTRLTVT.

The chain employs TRBV7-9 and TRBJ1-1; TRBD1 agrees at 7 bases. Germline-derived CDR1 and CDR2 are SEHNR and FQNEAQ (reference sequence). The CDR3 sequence is 14 residues long. Unmatched junction bases numbered 3, after V lost 1 base and J lost 4 bases. CDR3 sequence (DNA): TGTGCCAGCAGCTTAGTAGAGGGGGCCACTGAAGCTTTCTTT. It encodes CASSLVEGATEAFF.

In this sample, this clone turned up once. V gene TRBV5-1 combines with J gene TRBJ2-3, with D maybe TRBD1 (5 bases). The CDR3 contains 16 residues. Trimming removed 0 bases from V and 4 bases from J, with 15 bases in between. Germline-derived CDR1 and CDR2 are SGHRS and YFSETQ. The CDR3, as DNA: TGCGCCAGCAGCTTGGCCCGAACAGGAGTAGCAGATACGCAGTATTTT. Amino acids: CASSLARTGVADTQYF.

A few counts support this clone. This CDR3 is also generated by other DNA sequences in the sample. The CDR3 DNA follows: TGTGCCAGCTCACCTCAGGGAGCTAGCAATCAGCCCCAGCATTTT. Protein: CASSPQGASNQPQHF. The V and J genes are TRBV18 and TRBJ1-5, with D possibly being TRBD1 (5 bases). Deletions cut 3 bases from V and 0 bases from J, with 9 bases between. CDR3 length equals 15 residues. Per the germline V gene, CDR1 is KGHSH and CDR2 is LQKENI.

The chain employs TRBV11-3 and TRBJ2-3; D may be TRBD1 (5 bases). Germline CDR1 and CDR2: SGHNT and YENEEA. Trimming cost V 2 bases and J 6 bases, with 9 bases left between them. The CDR3 extends over 13 amino acids. The CDR3 coding sequence is TGTGCCAGCAGCTTAAATCCAGGGGATACGCAGTATTTT. This codes for CASSLNPGDTQYF.

V gene TRBV7-3 combines with J gene TRBJ2-7; a possible D gene is TRBD1 (5 bases). This CDR3 comprises 13 residues. Trimming shortened V by 3 bases and J by 3 bases, and 9 bases separated the two germline ends. Germline values: CDR1 SGHTA, CDR2 FQGTGA. The CDR3 DNA is TGTGCCAGCAGCTTCGACACAGGCTACGAGCAGTACTTC. This sequence encodes CASSFDTGYEQYF. The whole variable domain, filled in from reference TRBV7-3 and TRBJ2-7, reads GAGVSQTPSNKVTEKGKYVELRCDPISGHTALYWYRQSLGQGPEFLIYFQGTGAADDSGLPNDRFFAVRPEGSVSTLKIQRTERGDSAVYLCASSFDTGYEQYFGPGTRLTVT.

This rearrangement joins TRBV4-1 to TRBJ2-1; 9 nucleotides line up with TRBD2. CDR1 and CDR2 (germline): MGHRA, YSYEKL. The trim removed 1 base at V and 4 bases at J, leaving 17 bases unmatched. The CDR3 runs 20 residues. CDR3 sequence reads: CASSQVPQILTSGFYNEQFF. The DNA of the CDR3 is TGCGCCAGCAGCCAAGTCCCCCAGATACTAACTAGCGGGTTTTACAATGAGCAGTTCTTC.

The chain couples TRBV18 to TRBJ2-2; D might be TRBD2 (5 bases). Deletions cut 3 bases from V and 5 bases from J, with 16 bases between. The CDR3 has 16 residues. Germline CDR1 reads KGHSH; CDR2 reads LQKENI. As DNA, the CDR3 is TGTGCCAGCTCACCCCGGACCGGGGAGTTAACCGGGGAGCTGTTTTTT. Amino acid sequence: CASSPRTGELTGELFF.

V usage is TRBV6-1 and J usage is TRBJ2-7; possibly TRBD1 for D (6 bases). The CDR3 consists of 15 residues. Between the trimmed V and J ends, which lost 7 bases and 2 bases, there was a span of 18 bases. CDR1 MNHNS and CDR2 SASEGT come from the germline V gene. CDR3 nucleotide sequence: TGTGCCAGCATTAAGAGTGGGCAGGGGCCCTACGAGCAGTACTTC. Protein sequence: CASIKSGQGPYEQYF.

The rearrangement uses TRBV5-6 and TRBJ1-4; 7 nucleotides align to TRBD1. This CDR3 comprises 14 residues. The germline V gene encodes CDR1 SGHDT and CDR2 YYEEEE. V shed 5 bases and J 6 bases; nucleotides not matched to a gene: 7. CDR3 protein: CASSRRQGDEKLFF. Here the CDR3 DNA reads TGTGCCAGCAGTCGGAGACAGGGAGATGAAAAACTGTTTTTT.

This clone was recorded only once. The chain joins TRBV29-1 to TRBJ2-7; TRBD2 aligns across 8 bases. This CDR3 is 12 amino acids long. V was clipped by 7 bases and J by 5 bases; unmatched bases: 7. The germline V gene encodes CDR1 SQVTM and CDR2 ANQGSEA. The CDR3 region is CSAGGGLNEQYF. In DNA form, the CDR3 reads TGCAGCGCCGGGGGGGGACTCAACGAGCAGTACTTC.

The CDR3 protein is CSGQTVRETQYF. CDR3 bases: TGCAGCGGGCAGACAGTCAGAGAGACCCAGTACTTC. J is TRBJ2-5 and V is TRBV29-1, with a tentative D call TRBD1 (5 bases). Germline values: CDR1 SQVTM, CDR2 ANQGSEA. The CDR3 consists of 12 residues. Trimming stripped 7 bases from V and 4 bases from J, with 13 bases between.

The V gene is TRBV5-6, the J gene TRBJ1-2, with 11 positions matching TRBD1. In germline, CDR1 is SGHDT, CDR2 YYEEEE. This CDR3 has 15 residues. V shed 4 bases, J shed 7 bases, and the junction held 9 bases outside the gene matches. The CDR3 nucleotides are TGTGCCAGCAGCGGGTCGCTGGGACAGGGGGGTGGCTACACCTTC. Protein: CASSGSLGQGGGYTF. The whole variable domain, filled in from reference TRBV5-6 and TRBJ1-2, reads DAGVTQSPTHLIKTRGQQVTLRCSPKSGHDTVSWYQQALGQGPQFIFQYYEEEERQRGNFPDRFSGHQFPNYSSELNVNALLLGDSALYLCASSGSLGQGGGYTFGSGTRLTVV.

The chain carries TRBV5-1 and TRBJ2-1, with D possibly called TRBD1 or TRBD2 (5 bases each). Between the trimmed V and J ends, which lost 4 bases and 6 bases, there was a span of 14 bases. Germline V CDR1 and CDR2: SGHRS, YFSETQ. The CDR3 runs to 14 residues. CDR3 in DNA: TGCGCCAGCAGCAGGGGAGAATGGGGCAATGAGCAGTTCTTC. It translates to CASSRGEWGNEQFF. The full variable domain, its missing parts supplied by reference TRBV5-1 and TRBJ2-1, is KAGVTQTPRYLIKTRGQQVTLSCSPISGHRSVSWYQQTPGQGLQFLFEYFSETQRNKGNFPGRFSGRQFSNSRSEMNVSTLELGDSALYLCASSRGEWGNEQFFGPGTRLTVL.

The chain is built from TRBV18 and TRBJ2-1, with 10 bases aligning to TRBD2. The CDR3 has 14 amino acids. Germline V lookup: CDR1 KGHSH, CDR2 LQKENI. The V gene end was trimmed by 3 bases and the J gene end by 7 bases; junction bases not matched to a gene: 3. The chain's CDR3 is CASSPGLARNEQFF. CDR3 DNA: TGTGCCAGCTCACCGGGACTAGCGAGGAATGAGCAGTTCTTC. Using reference TRBV18 and TRBJ2-1 for the parts outside the CDR3, the full variable domain is NAGVMQNPRHLVRRRGQEARLRCSPMKGHSHVYWYRQLPEEGLKFMVYLQKENIIDESGMPKERFSAEFPKEGPSILRIQQVVRGDSAAYFCASSPGLARNEQFFGPGTRLTVL.

This rearrangement joins TRBV9 to TRBJ2-1; TRBD1 aligns across 7 bases. Trimming cost V 0 bases and J 7 bases; bases outside gene matches: 4. CDR3 length equals 14 residues. In germline, CDR1 is SGDLS, CDR2 YYNGEE. CDR3 DNA sequence: TGTGCCAGCAGCGTAGACGAGGGGGCGAATGAGCAGTTCTTC. Amino acid sequence: CASSVDEGANEQFF.

J is TRBJ1-4 and V is TRBV11-3; weak D call: TRBD1 (5 bases). The V gene lost 2 bases and the J gene lost 5 bases, with 12 bases spanning the gap. Germline CDR1 is SGHNT and CDR2 is YENEEA. The CDR3 is 15 amino acids. CDR3 residues: CASSLYPDRNEKLFF. The CDR3 DNA sequence: TGTGCCAGCAGCTTATACCCAGACAGAAATGAAAAACTGTTTTTT.

The chain is built from TRBV18 and TRBJ2-1; D gene uncertain. V dropped 3 bases and J dropped 4 bases, with 16 bases sitting between them. Germline CDR1 reads KGHSH; CDR2 reads LQKENI. The CDR3 consists of 16 residues. In nucleotides, the CDR3 is TGTGCCAGCTCACCTGTTCCGGTGATGGGATACAATGAGCAGTTCTTC. Its translation: CASSPVPVMGYNEQFF.